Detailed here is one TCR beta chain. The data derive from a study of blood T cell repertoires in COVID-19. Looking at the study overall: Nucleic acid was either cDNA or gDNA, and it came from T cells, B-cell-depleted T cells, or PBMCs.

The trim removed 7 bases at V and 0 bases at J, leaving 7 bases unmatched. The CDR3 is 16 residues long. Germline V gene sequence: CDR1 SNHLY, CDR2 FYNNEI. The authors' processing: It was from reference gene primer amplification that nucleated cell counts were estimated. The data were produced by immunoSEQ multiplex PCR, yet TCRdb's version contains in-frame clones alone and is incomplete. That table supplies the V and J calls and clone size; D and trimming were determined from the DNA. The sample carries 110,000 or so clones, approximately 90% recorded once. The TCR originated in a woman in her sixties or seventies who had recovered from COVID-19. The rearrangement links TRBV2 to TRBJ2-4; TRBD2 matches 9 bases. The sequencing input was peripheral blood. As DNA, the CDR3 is TGTGCCAGCACAGGCGGGGGGGCCCTAGCCAAAAACATTCAGTACTTC. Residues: CASTGGGALAKNIQYF.